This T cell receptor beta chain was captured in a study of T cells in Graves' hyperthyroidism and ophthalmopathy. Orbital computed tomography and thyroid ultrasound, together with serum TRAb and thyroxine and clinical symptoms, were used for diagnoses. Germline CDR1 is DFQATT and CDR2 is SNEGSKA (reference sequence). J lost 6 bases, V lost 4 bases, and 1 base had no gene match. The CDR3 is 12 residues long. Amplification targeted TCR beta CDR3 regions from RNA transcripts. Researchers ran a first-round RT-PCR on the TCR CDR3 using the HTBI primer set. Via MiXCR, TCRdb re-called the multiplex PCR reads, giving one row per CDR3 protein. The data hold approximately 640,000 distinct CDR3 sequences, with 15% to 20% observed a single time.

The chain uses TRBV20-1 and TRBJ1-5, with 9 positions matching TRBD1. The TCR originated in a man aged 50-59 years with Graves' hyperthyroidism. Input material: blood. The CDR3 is CSATDRGQPQHF. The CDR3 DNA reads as TGCAGTGCTACGGACAGGGGTCAGCCCCAGCATTTT.